This is a list of T cell receptor beta chains from one sample in a study of shared T cell receptors in the human thymus. Libraries were prepared by immunoSEQ multiplex PCR; TCRdb keeps only in-frame clonotypes and omits some of them. The sample has 500,000 to 550,000 clones; around three quarters are singletons. These data also featured in a second study, about human thymus T cells.

Sequenced material: thymocytes. The receptors derive from a boy younger than two with a congenital heart defect. CDR3s include the opening cysteine and the closing phenylalanine or tryptophan. Fields, in order: D gene, J gene, V gene, clone size, CDR3 DNA, CDR3 protein. D genes are given only for firm matches. Part of the rows lack a size; the others show once, few, many or a class for expanded clones.

NA	TRBJ2-5	TRBV11-2	NA	TGTGCCAGCAGCCCCCCAAGGGGCCAAGAGACCCAGTACTTC	CASSPPRGQETQYF
TRBD2	TRBJ2-1	TRBV25-1	NA	TGTGCCAGCAGTGAATGGAGGACCGGGACTAGCGGCCACAATGAGCAGTTCTTC	CASSEWRTGTSGHNEQFF
TRBD2	TRBJ2-7	TRBV15	few	TGTGCCACCAGCAGATTAACCGGGAGGAACGAGCAGTACTTC	CATSRLTGRNEQYF
TRBD2	TRBJ2-1	TRBV28	NA	TGTGCCAGCAGTCCGGGACTAGCGGTTTCCTACAATGAGCAGTTCTTC	CASSPGLAVSYNEQFF
NA	TRBJ2-1	TRBV21-1	NA	TGTGCCAGCAGCAAATTATCGCTAGCGGGAGATGAGCAGTTCTTC	CASSKLSLAGDEQFF
TRBD1	TRBJ2-7	TRBV28	NA	TGTGCCAGTACCCTTGGACAGGGAGTGTGCCGAGCTCCTACGGCCAGCTCCTACGAGCAGTACTTC	CASTLGQGVCRAPTASSYEQYF
TRBD2	TRBJ2-3	TRBV4-3	NA	TGCGCCAGCAGCCAAGATCTGTCGGTCGTACGAGCGGGAGGAGATACGCAGTATTTT	CASSQDLSVVRAGGDTQYF
NA	TRBJ1-1	TRBV2	NA	TGTGCCAGCAGTCCCGTGGGGCAGGGGCAAACTGAAGCTTTCTTT	CASSPVGQGQTEAFF
NA	TRBJ2-3	TRBV28	NA	TGTGCCAGTACAAGGAGGAGTAACACAGATACGCAGTATTTT	CASTRRSNTDTQYF
TRBD1	TRBJ2-2	TRBV5-4	NA	TGTGCCAGCAGCACGGGACAGGGGGCGCACACCGGGGAGCTGTTTTTT	CASSTGQGAHTGELFF
NA	TRBJ2-7	TRBV13	few	TGTGCCAGCAGCTTAACAGGCCGGTCCTACGAGCAGTACTTC	CASSLTGRSYEQYF
TRBD1	TRBJ2-7	TRBV7-3	NA	TGTGCCAGCAGCAAGGACAGGTCTTACGAGCAGTACTTC	CASSKDRSYEQYF
TRBD1	TRBJ2-5	TRBV10-3	few	TGTGCCAGCACACCGGGACAGGGTGGTACCCAGTACTTC	CASTPGQGGTQYF
NA	TRBJ2-7	TRBV7-2	NA	TGTGCCAGCAGCTTTGACTCCCACTACGAGCAGTACTTC	CASSFDSHYEQYF
TRBD2	TRBJ2-1	TRBV4-1	NA	TGCGCCAGCAGCCTTAGCGGGAGAAACAATAGCTCCTACAATGAGCAGTTCTTC	CASSLSGRNNSSYNEQFF
NA	TRBJ2-1	TRBV4-3	NA	TGCGCCAGCAGCCAAGATTGGCGGGAACCACTCTCCTACAATGAGCAGTTCTTC	CASSQDWREPLSYNEQFF
NA	TRBJ2-3	TRBV7-9	NA	TGTGCCAGCGGGGCTAGCAAGATTATTGGGTCTCCATCGCGGGGTACGCAGTATTTT	CASGASKIIGSPSRGTQYF
NA	TRBJ1-1	TRBV10-1	NA	TGCGCCAGCAGCGCACGTTACATGAACACTGAAGCTTTCTTT	CASSARYMNTEAFF
NA	TRBJ2-7	TRBV5-6	NA	TGTGCCAGCAGCTTGGCACCGGGTAGCTCCTACGAGCAGTACTTC	CASSLAPGSSYEQYF
TRBD2	TRBJ2-4	TRBV5-4	NA	TGTGCCAGCAGCCTGAGGACTAGCCTAGGAGACATTCAGTACTTC	CASSLRTSLGDIQYF
TRBD2	TRBJ2-1	TRBV4-1	NA	TGCGCCAGCAGCCTTGGGACTAGTGGCTATGAGCAGTTCTTC	CASSLGTSGYEQFF
NA	TRBJ2-1	TRBV4-3	NA	TGCGCCAGCAGCCAAGATCCGAGGGTTAATGAGCAGTTCTTC	CASSQDPRVNEQFF
TRBD1	TRBJ2-7	TRBV28	NA	TGTGCCAGCGGGCCACCTTATGGGACAGGGGAGTACGAGCAGTACTTC	CASGPPYGTGEYEQYF
NA	TRBJ2-6	TRBV6-1	NA	TGTGCCAGCAGTGAGGAGTGGACTACTCCTCACTCTGGGGCCAACGTCCTGACTTTC	CASSEEWTTPHSGANVLTF
NA	TRBJ1-2	TRBV20-1	few	TGCAGTGCGAGGAGGACTTATGGCTACACCTTC	CSARRTYGYTF
NA	TRBJ2-1	TRBV7-2	NA	TGTGCCAGCAGCCTTAGGGACTGGTCCTACAATGAGCAGTTCTTC	CASSLRDWSYNEQFF
NA	TRBJ1-3	TRBV9	NA	TGTGCCAGCAGCGTGGAGCTCTCTGGAAACACCATATATTTT	CASSVELSGNTIYF
TRBD2	TRBJ2-2	TRBV10-1	NA	TGCGCCAGCAGTGAGGGCGGGAGGGCCGGCGGGGAGCTGTTTTTT	CASSEGGRAGGELFF
TRBD2	TRBJ2-7	TRBV18	NA	TGTGCCAGCTCACCACCTCCGGGCCTAGCGGGAGGGTGTGAGCAGTACTTC	CASSPPPGLAGGCEQYF
TRBD2	TRBJ2-7	TRBV4-1	NA	TGCGCCAGCAGCCGTTTAAGGGTAGCGGGAGGACCCCAAAGCTTC	CASSRLRVAGGPQSF
TRBD1	TRBJ2-7	TRBV7-2	NA	TGTGCCAGCAGCACCATACCCGGGACAGGGTACGAGCAGTACTTC	CASSTIPGTGYEQYF
TRBD2	TRBJ2-5	TRBV5-4	NA	TGTGCCAGCAGCTTGGTGTCACTAGCGGGAGATAGGACAGAGACCCAGTACTTC	CASSLVSLAGDRTETQYF